This T cell receptor beta chain was recorded in a study of cytomegalovirus exposure and HLA in healthy donors. On this clone: The antigen remains unidentified.

Trimming cost V 9 bases and J 1 base; bases outside gene matches: 5. The germline V gene encodes CDR1 MNHEY and CDR2 SMNVEV (reference sequence). The CDR3 sequence is 14 residues long. With 60 Vbeta and 13 Jbeta primers, the PCR was carried out. TCRdb's table, derived via immunoSEQ multiplex PCR, lists solely in-frame clones and lacks some. The sample has 130,000 to 150,000 clones; approximately 80% are singletons. Study-wide points: Among TCR beta chains, those listed as cytomegalovirus-associated numbered over 150. Previously analyzed data showed that most TCR beta V segments were productive at a frequency of about 90% or about 30%.

This clonotype was obtained from a man in his forties in good health and CMV-seropositive. The J gene is TRBJ2-1, the V gene TRBV27; 8 bases are shared with TRBD2. The sequenced sample was PBMCs. The CDR3 protein is CASAGGRSYNEQFF. The CDR3 nucleotides are TGTGCCAGTGCGGGAGGCCGGTCCTACAATGAGCAGTTCTTC.